This TCR beta chain was documented in a study of blood T cells in healthy people across ages. This CDR3 has 13 amino acids. V was clipped by 4 bases and J by 3 bases, with 10 bases between them. CDR1 is LGHNA and CDR2 is YSLEER in the germline V gene. A sample-barcoded 5' primer and a J-beta primer mix were used in a second PCR of roughly 7 to 12 cycles. Every cDNA was tagged by a template-switch adaptor with 12 random nucleotides. Each single sample gave us at least 2.5 million CDR3-containing paired-end reads. One entry per CDR3 protein results from TCRdb running MiXCR on the 5' RACE reads. The table includes 980,000 or so distinct CDR3 sequences, about 48% detected once.

Sequences were obtained from blood. V gene TRBV4-3 combines with J gene TRBJ2-7; D remains unclear. This receptor was obtained from a man under 40 in good health. CDR3 sequence reads: CASSPAERYEQYF. CDR3 in DNA: TGCGCCAGCAGCCCTGCAGAGCGCTACGAGCAGTACTTC.